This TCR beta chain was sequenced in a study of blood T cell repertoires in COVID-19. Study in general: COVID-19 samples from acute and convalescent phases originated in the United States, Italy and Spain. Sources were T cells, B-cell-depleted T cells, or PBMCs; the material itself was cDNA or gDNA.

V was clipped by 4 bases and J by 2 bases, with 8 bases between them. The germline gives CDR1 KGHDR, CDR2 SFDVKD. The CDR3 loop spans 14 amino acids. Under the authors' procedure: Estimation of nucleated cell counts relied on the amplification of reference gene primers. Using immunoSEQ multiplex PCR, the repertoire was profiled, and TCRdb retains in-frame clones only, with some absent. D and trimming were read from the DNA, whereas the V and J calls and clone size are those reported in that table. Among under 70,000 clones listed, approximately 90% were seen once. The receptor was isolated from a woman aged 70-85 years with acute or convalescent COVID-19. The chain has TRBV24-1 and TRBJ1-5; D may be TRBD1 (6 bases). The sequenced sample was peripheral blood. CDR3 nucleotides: TGTGCCACCAGTGAGCCAGGGGGCAATCAGCCCCAGCATTTT. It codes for CATSEPGGNQPQHF.